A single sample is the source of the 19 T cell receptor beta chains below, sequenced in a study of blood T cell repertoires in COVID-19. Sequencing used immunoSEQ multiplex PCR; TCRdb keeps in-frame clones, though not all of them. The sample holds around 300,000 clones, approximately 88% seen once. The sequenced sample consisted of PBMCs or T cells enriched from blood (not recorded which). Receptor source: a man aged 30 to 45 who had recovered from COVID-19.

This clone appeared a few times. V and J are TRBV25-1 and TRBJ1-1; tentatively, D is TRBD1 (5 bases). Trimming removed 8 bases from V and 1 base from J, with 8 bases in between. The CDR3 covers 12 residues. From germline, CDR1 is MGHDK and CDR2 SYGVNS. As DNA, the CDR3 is TGTGCCAGCGGGAGGGGGAACACTGAAGCTTTCTTT. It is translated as CASGRGNTEAFF.

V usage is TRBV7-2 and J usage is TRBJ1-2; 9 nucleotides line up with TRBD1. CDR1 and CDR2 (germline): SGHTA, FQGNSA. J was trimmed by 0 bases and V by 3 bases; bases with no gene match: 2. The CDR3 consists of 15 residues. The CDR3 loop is CASSFGQGSNYGYTF. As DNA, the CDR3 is TGTGCCAGCAGCTTTGGACAGGGGTCTAACTATGGCTACACCTTC.

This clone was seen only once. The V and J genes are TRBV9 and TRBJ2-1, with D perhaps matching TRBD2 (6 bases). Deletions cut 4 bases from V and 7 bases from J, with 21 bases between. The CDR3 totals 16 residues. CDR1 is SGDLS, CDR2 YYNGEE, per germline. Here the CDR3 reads CASSPRDSPNRNEQFF. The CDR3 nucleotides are TGTGCCAGCAGCCCCCGGGACTCCCCGAACCGAAATGAGCAGTTCTTC.

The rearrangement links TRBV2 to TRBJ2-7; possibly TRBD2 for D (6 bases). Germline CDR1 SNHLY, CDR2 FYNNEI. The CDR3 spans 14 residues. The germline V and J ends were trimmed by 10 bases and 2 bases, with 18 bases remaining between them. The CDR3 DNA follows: TGTGCCACCTTTAGACAGTCGGGAGCCTACGAGCAGTACTTC. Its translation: CATFRQSGAYEQYF.

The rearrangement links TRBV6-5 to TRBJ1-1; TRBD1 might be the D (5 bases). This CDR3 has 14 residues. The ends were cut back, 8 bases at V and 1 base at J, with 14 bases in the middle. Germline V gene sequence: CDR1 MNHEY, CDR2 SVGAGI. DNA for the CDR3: TGTGCCAGCTCCGCGGGGGATGCGAACACTGAAGCTTTCTTT. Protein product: CASSAGDANTEAFF.

CDR3 residues: CATSRGGTVTEAFF. In DNA, the CDR3 is TGTGCCACCAGCAGAGGTGGGACAGTCACTGAAGCTTTCTTT. The chain links TRBV15 to TRBJ1-1; TRBD1 matches 7 bases. CDR1 is LNHNV, CDR2 YYDKDF, per germline (reference sequence). The V segment lost 1 base and the J segment 4 bases; nucleotides outside the gene matches: 3. This CDR3 has 14 residues.

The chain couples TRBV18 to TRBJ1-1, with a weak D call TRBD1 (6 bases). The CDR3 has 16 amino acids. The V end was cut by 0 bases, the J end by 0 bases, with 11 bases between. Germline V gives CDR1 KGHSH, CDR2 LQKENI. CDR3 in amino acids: CASSPPAGVMNTEAFF. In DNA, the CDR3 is TGTGCCAGCTCACCACCAGCAGGGGTTATGAACACTGAAGCTTTCTTT.

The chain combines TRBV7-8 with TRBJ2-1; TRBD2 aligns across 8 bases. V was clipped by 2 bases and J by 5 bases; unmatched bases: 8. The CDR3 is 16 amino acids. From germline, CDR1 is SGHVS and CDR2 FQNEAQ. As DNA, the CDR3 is TGTGCCAGCAGCTTACTCAGGGTAGCGGGACACAATGAGCAGTTCTTC. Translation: CASSLLRVAGHNEQFF.

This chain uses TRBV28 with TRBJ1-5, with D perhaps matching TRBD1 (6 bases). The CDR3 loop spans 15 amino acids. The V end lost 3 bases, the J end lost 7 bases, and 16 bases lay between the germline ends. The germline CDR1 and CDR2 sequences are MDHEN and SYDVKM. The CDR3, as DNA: TGTGCCAGCAGTTTTATGTTGGGGGCTAACCAGCCCCAGCATTTT. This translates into CASSFMLGANQPQHF. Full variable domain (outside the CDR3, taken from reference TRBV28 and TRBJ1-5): DVKVTQSSRYLVKRTGEKVFLECVQDMDHENMFWYRQDPGLGLRLIYFSYDVKMKEKGDIPEGYSVSREKKERFSLILESASTNQTSMYLCASSFMLGANQPQHFGDGTRLSIL.

The CDR3 nucleotides are TGTGCCAGCAGCCCTAGGGGAGGGACGGGTGAGCAGTACTTC. Residues: CASSPRGGTGEQYF. This sequence joins TRBV9 and TRBJ2-7, with TRBD2 matching 7 bases. Trimming at V came to 4 bases and at J to 7 bases, leaving 11 bases not matched to a gene. Germline CDR1 is SGDLS and CDR2 is YYNGEE. CDR3 size: 14 residues.

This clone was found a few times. The chain's CDR3 is CASSFRTGPTEKLFF. In DNA form, the CDR3 reads TGTGCCAGCAGCTTCCGGACAGGTCCCACGGAAAAACTGTTTTTT. The rearrangement links TRBV7-9 to TRBJ1-4; 7 bases are a match to TRBD1. Germline V gene data show CDR1 as SEHNR and CDR2 as FQNEAQ (reference sequence). The V and J ends lost 3 bases and 8 bases, in that order; junction bases with no gene match: 9. This CDR3 contains 15 residues.

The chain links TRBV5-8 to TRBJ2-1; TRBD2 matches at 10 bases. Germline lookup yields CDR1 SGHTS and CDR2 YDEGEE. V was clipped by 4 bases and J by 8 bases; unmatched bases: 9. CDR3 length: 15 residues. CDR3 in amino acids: CASSLIGTSAYEQFF. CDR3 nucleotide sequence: TGTGCCAGCAGCCTTATAGGGACTAGCGCTTATGAGCAGTTCTTC.

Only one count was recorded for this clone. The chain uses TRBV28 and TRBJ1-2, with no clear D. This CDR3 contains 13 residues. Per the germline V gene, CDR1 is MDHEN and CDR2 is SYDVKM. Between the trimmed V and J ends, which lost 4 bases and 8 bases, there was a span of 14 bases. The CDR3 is CASSSRSSFGYTF. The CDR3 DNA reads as TGTGCCAGCAGTTCGAGGAGTTCATTCGGCTACACCTTC.

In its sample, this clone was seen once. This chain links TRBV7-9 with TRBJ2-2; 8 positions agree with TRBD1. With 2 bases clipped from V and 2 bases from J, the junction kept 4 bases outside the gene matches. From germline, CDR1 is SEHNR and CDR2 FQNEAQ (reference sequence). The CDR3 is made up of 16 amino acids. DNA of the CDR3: TGTGCCAGCAGCTTAAATCCAGGGGGCAACACCGGGGAGCTGTTTTTT. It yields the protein CASSLNPGGNTGELFF.

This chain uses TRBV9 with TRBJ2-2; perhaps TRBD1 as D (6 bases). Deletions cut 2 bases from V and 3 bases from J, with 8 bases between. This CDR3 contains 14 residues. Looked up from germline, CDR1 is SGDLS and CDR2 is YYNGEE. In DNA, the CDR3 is TGTGCCAGCAGCGTGGCAGGGGACACCGGGGAGCTGTTTTTT. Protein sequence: CASSVAGDTGELFF.

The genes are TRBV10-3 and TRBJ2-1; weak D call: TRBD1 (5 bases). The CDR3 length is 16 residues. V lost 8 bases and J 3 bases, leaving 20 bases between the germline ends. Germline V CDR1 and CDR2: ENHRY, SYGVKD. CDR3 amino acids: CAIAIGADLSYNEQFF. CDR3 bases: TGTGCCATCGCCATAGGGGCCGACTTGAGCTACAATGAGCAGTTCTTC.

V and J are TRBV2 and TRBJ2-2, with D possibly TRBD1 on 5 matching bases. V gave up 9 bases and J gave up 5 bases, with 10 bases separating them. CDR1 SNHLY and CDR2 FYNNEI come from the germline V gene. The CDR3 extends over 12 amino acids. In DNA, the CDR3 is TGTGCCAGGAGACAGACAACCGGGGAGCTGTTTTTT. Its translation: CARRQTTGELFF. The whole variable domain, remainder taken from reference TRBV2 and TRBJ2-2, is EPEVTQTPSHQVTQMGQEVILRCVPISNHLYFYWYRQILGQKVEFLVSFYNNEISEKSEIFDDQFSVERPDGSNFTLKIRSTKLEDSAMYFCARRQTTGELFFGEGSRLTVL.

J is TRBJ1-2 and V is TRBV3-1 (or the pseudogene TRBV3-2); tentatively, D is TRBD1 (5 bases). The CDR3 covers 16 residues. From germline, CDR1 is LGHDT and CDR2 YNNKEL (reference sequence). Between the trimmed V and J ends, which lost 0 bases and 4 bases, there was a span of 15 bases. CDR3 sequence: CASSQDGAGIIYGYTF. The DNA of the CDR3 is TGTGCCAGCAGCCAAGATGGGGCAGGGATCATCTATGGCTACACCTTC.

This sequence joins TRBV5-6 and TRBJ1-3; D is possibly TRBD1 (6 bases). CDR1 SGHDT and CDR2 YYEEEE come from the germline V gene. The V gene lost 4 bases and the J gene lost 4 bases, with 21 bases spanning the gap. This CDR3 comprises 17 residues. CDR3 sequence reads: CASSTAQGSIAGNTIYF. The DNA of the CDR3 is TGTGCCAGCAGCACCGCGCAGGGGAGTATTGCGGGAAACACCATATATTTT.